Below are 29 T cell receptor beta chains sequenced from a single sample in a study of long-term antiretroviral therapy in people with HIV. A v3.0 immunoSEQ assay was performed at survey level. The method was immunoSEQ multiplex PCR; TCRdb's version includes in-frame clones alone and lacks a portion of them. Found here are some 25,000 clones, approximately 86% of them singletons; the top ten hold 5.3%. The sequenced sample was unsorted PBMCs, obtained around 4.6 years after starting antiretroviral therapy. These receptors came from a man aged 25 to 40 with HIV.

V and J are TRBV21-1 and TRBJ1-2; the table's D gene call, TRBD1, was not cross checked with the DNA. TRBV21-1 is a known pseudogene. The CDR3 contains 16 residues. This chain's CDR3 is CASSKARTGPNYGYTF. CDR3 sequence (DNA): TGTGCCAGCAGCAAAGCGAGGACAGGGCCTAACTATGGCTACACCTTC.

This chain joins TRBV10-3 and TRBJ2-7, with D perhaps assigned TRBD1 or TRBD2 (5 bases each). This CDR3 contains 15 residues. Germline V lookup: CDR1 ENHRY, CDR2 SYGVKD. Trimming stripped 7 bases from V and 5 bases from J, with 21 bases between. CDR3 amino acids: CAITSPDQGANEQYF. The DNA of the CDR3 is TGTGCCATCACCTCGCCCGACCAGGGAGCTAACGAGCAGTACTTC.

The chain combines TRBV4-3 with TRBJ1-1; D gene unclear. Trimming cost V 0 bases and J 1 base, with 6 bases left between them. Germline V gene lookup returns CDR1 LGHNA and CDR2 YSLEER. The CDR3 has 14 amino acids. The CDR3 coding sequence is TGCGCCAGCAGCCAAGAACTCACGAACACTGAAGCTTTCTTT. It specifies CASSQELTNTEAFF.

The rearrangement links TRBV6-4 to TRBJ1-2; tentative D call: TRBD1 (5 bases). Per germline, CDR1 MRHNA and CDR2 SNTAGT. The CDR3 totals 11 residues. The ends were cut back, 2 bases at V and 8 bases at J, with 6 bases in the middle. Here the CDR3 reads CASSDRDGYTF. CDR3 nucleotides: TGTGCCAGCAGTGACAGGGACGGCTACACCTTC.

This clone was found once. The chain is built from TRBV4-3 and TRBJ1-2; 8 bases are a match to TRBD1. J gave up 3 bases and V 4 bases, and 10 bases lay outside the gene matches. Germline values: CDR1 LGHNA, CDR2 YSLEER. The CDR3 sequence is 16 residues long. Written as DNA, the CDR3 is TGCGCCAGCAGCCCGACCGGACAGGGCGGGTACTATGGCTACACCTTC. It codes for CASSPTGQGGYYGYTF.

This chain links TRBV7-8 with TRBJ2-3; maybe TRBD2 (6 bases). Looked up from germline, CDR1 is SGHVS and CDR2 is FQNEAQ. V gave up 3 bases and J gave up 5 bases, with 18 bases separating them. The CDR3 spans 16 residues. CDR3 coding DNA: TGTGCCAGCAGCTTTATCGGGACTTCCTCGGAAGATACGCAGTATTTT. It is translated as CASSFIGTSSEDTQYF. Full variable domain (rest looked up from reference TRBV7-8 and TRBJ2-3): GAGVSQSPRYKVAKRGQDVALRCDPISGHVSLFWYQQALGQGPEFLTYFQNEAQLDKSGLPSDRFFAERPEGSVSTLKIQRTQQEDSAVYLCASSFIGTSSEDTQYFGPGTRLTVL.

The CDR3 sequence is CASSLPSEARNEQFF. The DNA of the CDR3 is TGTGCCAGCAGCTTACCTAGCGAAGCGAGGAATGAGCAGTTCTTC. The chain carries TRBV7-9 and TRBJ2-1, with a possible D match to TRBD2 (6 bases). Trimming shortened V by 2 bases and J by 7 bases, and 15 bases separated the two germline ends. The CDR3 is 15 amino acids. Germline V gene data show CDR1 as SEHNR and CDR2 as FQNEAQ (reference sequence).

This chain joins TRBV19 and TRBJ2-2, with a possible D match to TRBD1 (5 bases). CDR3 length: 14 amino acids. V was trimmed by 5 bases and J by 6 bases, leaving 13 bases between them. The V gene's germline CDR1 is LNHDA and CDR2 SQIVND (reference sequence). CDR3 protein: CASSPWQGSGELFF. CDR3 DNA sequence: TGTGCCAGTAGTCCATGGCAGGGCTCCGGGGAGCTGTTTTTT.

The V call is TRBV28, the J call TRBJ2-7, with D possibly called TRBD1 or TRBD2 (5 bases each). The V end lost 9 bases, the J end lost 0 bases, and 12 bases lay between the germline ends. CDR1 MDHEN and CDR2 SYDVKM come from the germline V gene. CDR3 size: 13 residues. This CDR3 reads CASMGVYSYEQYF. Here the CDR3 DNA reads TGTGCCAGTATGGGGGTATACTCCTACGAGCAGTACTTC.

The chain couples TRBV5-6 to TRBJ1-1, with unresolved D. V lost 3 bases to trimming and J lost 11 bases, with 14 bases between them. The CDR3 has 12 amino acids. Germline V gives CDR1 SGHDT, CDR2 YYEEEE. CDR3 DNA: TGTGCCAGCAGCTCTGGGTCGATTGGGGCTTTCTTT. As protein: CASSSGSIGAFF.

The rearrangement joins TRBV2 to TRBJ1-6, with no clear D. The germline V and J ends were trimmed by 7 bases and 10 bases, with 14 bases remaining between them. Germline V CDR1 and CDR2: SNHLY, FYNNEI. The CDR3 length is 13 residues. DNA of the CDR3: TGTGCCAGCACGGGGTTCCGCGGGTCACCCCTCCACTTT. Protein sequence: CASTGFRGSPLHF.

The rearrangement links TRBV9 to TRBJ2-7, with 7 bases aligning to TRBD1. Trimming removed 0 bases from V and 0 bases from J; junction bases left unmatched: 6. CDR3 length equals 16 residues. From germline, CDR1 is SGDLS and CDR2 YYNGEE. CDR3 in amino acids: CASSVARDSASYEQYF. CDR3 nucleotide sequence: TGTGCCAGCAGCGTAGCAAGGGACAGCGCCTCCTACGAGCAGTACTTC.

V and J are TRBV4-1 and TRBJ2-7; the match to TRBD1 covers 7 bases. The CDR3 totals 16 residues. V lost 0 bases and J lost 3; bases outside the gene matches: 8. Germline V gives CDR1 MGHRA, CDR2 YSYEKL. The CDR3 loop is CASSQDEGQGVYEQYF. CDR3 in DNA: TGCGCCAGCAGCCAAGATGAGGGGCAGGGGGTCTACGAGCAGTACTTC.

J is TRBJ2-3 and V is TRBV19, with 10 bases that match TRBD2. The CDR3 runs 15 residues. Germline CDR1 is LNHDA and CDR2 is SQIVND (reference sequence). The V and J ends lost 2 bases and 5 bases, in that order; junction bases with no gene match: 4. The CDR3 loop reads CASSISGRAGDTQYF. The CDR3, as DNA: TGTGCCAGTAGTATAAGCGGGAGGGCCGGAGATACGCAGTATTTT.

The J gene is TRBJ1-4, the V gene TRBV6-5, with 7 bases that match TRBD1. Germline CDR1 and CDR2: MNHEY and SVGAGI. The V segment lost 6 bases and the J segment 10 bases; nucleotides outside the gene matches: 11. The CDR3 length is 14 residues. CDR3 region: CASRRQGGEGKLFF. DNA for the CDR3: TGTGCCAGCAGGAGACAGGGAGGAGAAGGAAAACTGTTTTTT.

The V gene is TRBV29-1, the J gene TRBJ1-1; tentative D call: TRBD1 (5 bases). Trimming pared 3 bases from V and 9 bases from J, leaving 11 bases between. This CDR3 is 11 amino acids long. Germline CDR1 reads SQVTM; CDR2 reads ANQGSEA. CDR3 residues: CSVEGPSKAFF. CDR3 sequence (DNA): TGCAGCGTTGAGGGGCCCTCAAAAGCTTTCTTT.

The gene calls are TRBV7-9 and TRBJ2-7; the D gene is possibly TRBD1 (5 bases). The CDR3 contains 16 residues. Trimming cost V 5 bases and J 0 bases, with 17 bases left between them. Germline V gene sequence: CDR1 SEHNR, CDR2 FQNEAQ (reference sequence). CDR3 sequence: CASSRSPGHPSYEQYF. As DNA, the CDR3 is TGTGCCAGCAGCCGGAGTCCCGGACACCCCTCCTACGAGCAGTACTTC.

This chain uses TRBV10-3 with TRBJ2-2; D is perhaps TRBD2 (5 bases). With 2 bases removed from V and 3 bases from J, the gap between germline ends came to 10 bases. This CDR3 contains 15 residues. CDR1 ENHRY and CDR2 SYGVKD come from the germline V gene. The CDR3 nucleotides are TGTGCCATCAGTGAGCCAGCGGACGACACCGGGGAGCTGTTTTTT. This translates into CAISEPADDTGELFF.

V usage is TRBV4-2 and J usage is TRBJ2-3; TRBD2 aligns across 10 bases. The junction had 5 bases not matched to a gene; V was cut back by 4 bases and J by 4 bases. This CDR3 contains 15 residues. Germline CDR1 reads LGHNA; CDR2 reads YNFKEQ. This CDR3 is CASSPLAGGADTQYF. The DNA of the CDR3 is TGTGCCAGCAGCCCCTTAGCGGGAGGAGCAGATACGCAGTATTTT.

The rearrangement joins TRBV7-8 to TRBJ2-5, with 7 bases matching TRBD1. CDR1 and CDR2 (germline): SGHVS, FQNEAQ. CDR3 size: 13 residues. With 3 bases clipped from V and 2 bases from J, the junction kept 0 bases outside the gene matches. The CDR3 loop reads CASSLGQQETQYF. The CDR3 coding sequence is TGTGCCAGCAGCTTGGGACAGCAAGAGACCCAGTACTTC.

In this sample, this clone turned up a few times. The V call is TRBV28, the J call TRBJ1-5; possibly TRBD1 for D (5 bases). CDR1 and CDR2 (germline): MDHEN, SYDVKM. Trimming removed 5 bases from V and 1 base from J, with 15 bases in between. The CDR3 is 16 amino acids. CDR3 region: CASSPPRGGSNQPQHF. In nucleotides, the CDR3 is TGTGCCAGCAGTCCGCCGAGGGGCGGAAGCAATCAGCCCCAGCATTTT.

This rearrangement joins TRBV4-1 to TRBJ1-1; a possible D gene is TRBD1 (5 bases). The germline V gene has CDR1 MGHRA and CDR2 YSYEKL. Trimming shortened V by 0 bases and J by 6 bases, and 14 bases separated the two germline ends. This CDR3 has 15 residues. This chain's CDR3 is CASSQEGVVIAEAFF. CDR3 sequence (DNA): TGCGCCAGCAGCCAAGAGGGGGTGGTGATCGCTGAAGCTTTCTTT.

V gene TRBV7-8 combines with J gene TRBJ1-3, with TRBD1 matching 8 bases. V was pared by 0 bases and J by 4 bases, with 8 bases of the junction left unmatched. This CDR3 comprises 17 residues. From germline, CDR1 is SGHVS and CDR2 FQNEAQ. The CDR3 region has the DNA TGTGCCAGCAGCTTAGCCCGCTGGACAGGGCCGGGAAACACCATATATTTT. Amino acids: CASSLARWTGPGNTIYF.

V usage is TRBV5-4 and J usage is TRBJ2-7, with a weak D call TRBD1 (5 bases). The CDR3 covers 13 residues. Looked up from germline, CDR1 is SGHNT and CDR2 is YYREEE (reference sequence). Trimming stripped 0 bases from V and 4 bases from J, with 8 bases between. The CDR3 protein is CASSLVQGYEQYF. The CDR3 DNA reads as TGTGCCAGCAGCTTGGTCCAGGGTTACGAGCAGTACTTC.

The chain is built from TRBV6-5 and TRBJ2-7; 7 bases align to TRBD2. The length of the CDR3 is 13 residues. Germline trimming cut 6 bases from V and 0 bases from J; bases unmatched to any gene: 2. Germline V gene sequence: CDR1 MNHEY, CDR2 SVGAGI. The CDR3 spells CASRRGSSYEQYF. The DNA for the CDR3 is TGTGCCAGCAGGCGGGGGAGCTCCTACGAGCAGTACTTC.

The chain combines TRBV6-1 with TRBJ1-6; possibly TRBD1 for D (6 bases). There are 14 residues in the CDR3. Per the germline V gene, CDR1 is MNHNS and CDR2 is SASEGT. Trimming removed 10 bases at V and 7 bases at J, with 17 bases between. Here the CDR3 DNA reads TGTGCCACCGGCCAGCAGGGGCAGAATTCACCCCTCCACTTT. Translated, it gives CATGQQGQNSPLHF.

The chain has TRBV7-9 and TRBJ1-4; possible D gene TRBD1, 5 bases. V gave up 1 base and J gave up 7 bases, with 13 bases separating them. The CDR3 totals 15 residues. The V gene's germline CDR1 is SEHNR and CDR2 FQNEAQ (reference sequence). DNA for the CDR3: TGTGCCAGCAGCTTAGACCAGGGTAGGGGTGAAAAACTGTTTTTT. Its protein is CASSLDQGRGEKLFF.

The gene calls are TRBV7-9 and TRBJ2-5, with 8 bases fitting TRBD2. Germline V gene data show CDR1 as SEHNR and CDR2 as FQNEAQ (reference sequence). CDR3 length: 18 amino acids. V dropped 6 bases and J dropped 4; count of bases not matched to a gene: 19. CDR3 in DNA: TGTGCCAGCAGTTTACCCCCGCGGGCTAGCGGGCAAGGAGAGACCCAGTACTTC. Its protein is CASSLPPRASGQGETQYF.

V usage is TRBV10-3 and J usage is TRBJ1-4; D call uncertain. Germline assignment: CDR1 ENHRY and CDR2 SYGVKD. Trimming removed 0 bases at V and 8 bases at J, with 7 bases between. CDR3 size: 13 residues. The DNA of the CDR3 is TGTGCCATCAGTGAGTCTCTCGGGGAAAAACTGTTTTTT. It encodes CAISESLGEKLFF.